This is a list of T cell receptor beta chains from one sample in a study of T cells in localized non-small cell lung cancer. TCRdb's copy holds only in-frame clones and misses some; the assay was immunoSEQ multiplex PCR. The top ten clones hold roughly 7% of a sample with tens of thousands of clones, roughly 86% of them seen once. The specimen comprised peripheral blood, sampled before any cancer treatment. All receptors come from a woman aged 18 to 50 with stage III lung adenocarcinoma. CDR3s include the opening cysteine and the closing phenylalanine or tryptophan. The D gene is left open where the match is weak. Clone sizes are given selectively: once, few, many, or a class where the clone is expanded.

D | J | V | size | length | CDR3 | DNA
. | TRBJ1-2 | TRBV19 | . | 13 | CASSRGRIYGYTF | TGTGCCAGTAGTCGGGGGCGGATCTATGGCTACACCTTC
TRBD2 | TRBJ2-7 | TRBV6-5 | . | 15 | CASSRGSGGPGEQYF | TGTGCCAGCAGTCGGGGTAGCGGGGGGCCCGGGGAGCAGTACTTC
TRBD1 | TRBJ1-2 | TRBV11-2 | few | 15 | CASSLDRTGYTGYTF | TGTGCCAGCAGCTTAGATCGGACAGGGTACACGGGCTACACCTTC
TRBD1 | TRBJ1-2 | TRBV25-1 | . | 13 | CASTQGTAYGYTF | TGTGCCAGCACCCAAGGGACAGCCTATGGCTACACCTTC
. | TRBJ1-2 | TRBV2 | . | 11 | CATRVRDGYTF | TGTGCCACTCGAGTTCGCGATGGCTACACCTTC
. | TRBJ1-5 | TRBV30 | . | 13 | CAWGPLLGLPQHF | TGTGCCTGGGGACCTCTCCTCGGGCTGCCCCAGCATTTT
. | TRBJ1-1 | TRBV7-9 | . | 14 | CASSLSIVDLGAFF | TGTGCCAGCAGCTTGTCCATCGTAGACCTTGGGGCTTTCTTT
. | TRBJ2-6 | TRBV5-4 | . | 18 | CASSPGFLTGSGANVLTF | TGTGCCAGCAGCCCCGGATTCCTTACAGGGTCTGGGGCCAACGTCCTGACTTTC
TRBD1 | TRBJ1-2 | TRBV2 | . | 15 | CASRPRTGDFYGYTF | TGTGCCAGCAGACCCCGGACAGGGGATTTCTATGGCTACACCTTC
. | TRBJ1-4 | TRBV11-2 | . | 15 | CASSPSGGSNEKLFF | TGTGCCAGCAGCCCCTCGGGGGGATCCAATGAAAAACTGTTTTTT
TRBD1 | TRBJ2-3 | TRBV5-5 | . | 16 | CASSLRGQGGTDTQYF | TGTGCCAGCAGCCTACGGGGACAGGGTGGCACAGATACGCAGTATTTT